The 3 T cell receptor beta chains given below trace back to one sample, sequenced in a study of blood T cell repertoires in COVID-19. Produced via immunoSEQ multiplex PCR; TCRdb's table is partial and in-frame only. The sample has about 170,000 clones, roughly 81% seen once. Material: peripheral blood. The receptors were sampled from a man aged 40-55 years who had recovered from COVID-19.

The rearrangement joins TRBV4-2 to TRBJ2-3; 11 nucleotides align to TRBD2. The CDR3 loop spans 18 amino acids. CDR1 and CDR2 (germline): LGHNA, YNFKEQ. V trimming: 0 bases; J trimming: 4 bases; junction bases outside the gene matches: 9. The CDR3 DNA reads TGTGCCAGCAGCCAAGACCTAAGACTAGCGGGGCTCGCAGATACGCAGTATTTT. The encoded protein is CASSQDLRLAGLADTQYF.

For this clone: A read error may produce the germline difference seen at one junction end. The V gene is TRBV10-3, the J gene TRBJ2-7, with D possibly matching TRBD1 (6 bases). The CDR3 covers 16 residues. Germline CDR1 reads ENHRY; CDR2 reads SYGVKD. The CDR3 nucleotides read TGTGCCATCAGTGAGTCGGGGGCAGGGTCCCTTTACGAGCTGTACTTC. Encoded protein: CAISESGAGSLYELYF.

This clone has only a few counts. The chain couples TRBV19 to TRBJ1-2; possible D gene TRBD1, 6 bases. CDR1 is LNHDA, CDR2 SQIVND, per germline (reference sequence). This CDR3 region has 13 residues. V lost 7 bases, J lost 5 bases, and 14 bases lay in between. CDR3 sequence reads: CASTEQGWYGYTF. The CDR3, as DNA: TGTGCCAGTACCGAACAGGGTTGGTATGGCTACACCTTC.